Given below is one TCR beta chain in context. The data are from a study of blood T cell repertoires in COVID-19. Looking at the study overall: T cells, B-cell-depleted T cells, or PBMCs supplied cDNA or gDNA.

Germline V gene lookup returns CDR1 SGHTA and CDR2 FQGNSA. V shed 0 bases and J shed 7 bases, with 8 bases lying between them. CDR3 length equals 13 residues. Per the study methods: Using reference gene primer amplification, nucleated cell counts were estimated. Sequencing used immunoSEQ multiplex PCR; TCRdb keeps in-frame clones, though not all of them. The DNA was the basis for D and trimming; V, J and clone size are from that table. The top ten hold roughly 4.7% of the sample, which has roughly 140,000 clones, about 84% seen once. The chain links TRBV7-2 to TRBJ2-3, with D unclear. This TCR was recovered from a woman aged 50 to 60 with acute or convalescent COVID-19. Sequencing input: peripheral blood. The chain's CDR3 is CASSLAQTNTQYF. DNA for the CDR3: TGTGCCAGCAGCTTAGCACAGACAAATACGCAGTATTTT.